This T cell receptor (beta chain) was sequenced in a study of cytomegalovirus exposure and HLA in healthy donors. Amplification used 60 Vbeta primers and 13 Jbeta primers. Only in-frame clones appear in the TCRdb table, and some are missing; sequencing was by immunoSEQ multiplex PCR. In the table there are 140,000 to 150,000 clones, 75% of which are singletons. The CDR3 covers 14 residues. Trimming cost V 0 bases and J 7 bases, with 12 bases left between them. Germline assignment: CDR1 SGHRS and CDR2 YFSETQ. Worth noting for this clone: Its target is not known.

Regarding the study as a whole: While the bulk of TCR sequences proved rare, some public TCRs turned up in many donors.

The chain couples TRBV5-1 to TRBJ2-3; possibly TRBD2 for D (7 bases). Sequencing used PBMCs. The sequence derives from a man aged 25 to 45 in good health and CMV-seronegative. The CDR3 coding sequence is TGCGCCAGCAGCTTGGTCGGGGGGCCTAATACGCAGTATTTT. Its protein product is CASSLVGGPNTQYF.